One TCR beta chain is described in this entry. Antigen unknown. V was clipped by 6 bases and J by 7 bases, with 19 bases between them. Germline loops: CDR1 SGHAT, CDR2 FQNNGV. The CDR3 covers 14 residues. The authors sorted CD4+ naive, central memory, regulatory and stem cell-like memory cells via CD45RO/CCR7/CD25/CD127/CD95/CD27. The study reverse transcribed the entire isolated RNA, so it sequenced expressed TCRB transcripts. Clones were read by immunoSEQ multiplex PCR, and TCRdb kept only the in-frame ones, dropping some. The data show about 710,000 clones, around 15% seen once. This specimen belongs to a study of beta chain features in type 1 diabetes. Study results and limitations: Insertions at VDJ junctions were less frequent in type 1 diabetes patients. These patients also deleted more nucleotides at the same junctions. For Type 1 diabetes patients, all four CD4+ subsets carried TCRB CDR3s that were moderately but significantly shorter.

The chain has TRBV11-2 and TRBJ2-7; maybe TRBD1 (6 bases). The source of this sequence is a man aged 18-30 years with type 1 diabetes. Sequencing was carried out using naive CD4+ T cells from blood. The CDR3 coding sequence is TGTGCCAGCAGGCCCACCGGGACACTTGGGGAGCAGTACTTC. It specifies CASRPTGTLGEQYF. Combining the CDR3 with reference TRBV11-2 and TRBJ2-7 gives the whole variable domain EAGVAQSPRYKIIEKRQSVAFWCNPISGHATLYWYQQILGQGPKLLIQFQNNGVVDDSQLPKDRFSAERLKGVDSTLKIQPAKLEDSAVYLCASRPTGTLGEQYFGPGTRLTVT.